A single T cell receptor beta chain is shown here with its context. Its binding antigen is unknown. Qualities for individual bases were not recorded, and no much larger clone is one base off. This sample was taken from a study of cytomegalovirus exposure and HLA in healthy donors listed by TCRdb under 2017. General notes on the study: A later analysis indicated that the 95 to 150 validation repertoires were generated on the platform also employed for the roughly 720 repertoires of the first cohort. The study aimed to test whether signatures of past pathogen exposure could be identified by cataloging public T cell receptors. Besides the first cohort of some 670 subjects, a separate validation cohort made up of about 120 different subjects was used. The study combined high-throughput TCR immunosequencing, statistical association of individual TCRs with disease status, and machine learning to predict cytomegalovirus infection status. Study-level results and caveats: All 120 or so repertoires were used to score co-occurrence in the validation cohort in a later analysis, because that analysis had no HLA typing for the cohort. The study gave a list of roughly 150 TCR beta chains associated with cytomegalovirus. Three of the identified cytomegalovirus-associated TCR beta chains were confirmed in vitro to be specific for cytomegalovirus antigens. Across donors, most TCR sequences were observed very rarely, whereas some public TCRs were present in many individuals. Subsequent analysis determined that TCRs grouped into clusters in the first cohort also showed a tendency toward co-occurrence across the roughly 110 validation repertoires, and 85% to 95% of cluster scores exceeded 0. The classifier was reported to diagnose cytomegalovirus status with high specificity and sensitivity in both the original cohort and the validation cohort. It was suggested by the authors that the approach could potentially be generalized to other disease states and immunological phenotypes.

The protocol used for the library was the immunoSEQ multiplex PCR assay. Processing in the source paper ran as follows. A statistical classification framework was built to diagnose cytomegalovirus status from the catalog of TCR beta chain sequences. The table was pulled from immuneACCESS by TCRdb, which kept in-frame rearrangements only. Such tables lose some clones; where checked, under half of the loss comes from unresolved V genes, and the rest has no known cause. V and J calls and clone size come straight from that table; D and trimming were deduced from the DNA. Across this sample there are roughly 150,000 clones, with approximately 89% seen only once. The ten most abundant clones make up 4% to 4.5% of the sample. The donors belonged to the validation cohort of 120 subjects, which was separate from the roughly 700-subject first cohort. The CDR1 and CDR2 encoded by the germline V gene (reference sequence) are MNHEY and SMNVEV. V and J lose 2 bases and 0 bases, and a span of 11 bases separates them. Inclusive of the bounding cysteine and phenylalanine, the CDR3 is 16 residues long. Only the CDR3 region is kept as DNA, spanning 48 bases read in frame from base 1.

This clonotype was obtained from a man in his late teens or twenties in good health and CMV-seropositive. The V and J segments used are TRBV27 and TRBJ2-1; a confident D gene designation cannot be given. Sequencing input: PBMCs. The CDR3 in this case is CASSLSRGYSYNEQFF. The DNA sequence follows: TGTGCCAGCAGTTTAAGTCGAGGATACTCCTACAATGAGCAGTTCTTC.